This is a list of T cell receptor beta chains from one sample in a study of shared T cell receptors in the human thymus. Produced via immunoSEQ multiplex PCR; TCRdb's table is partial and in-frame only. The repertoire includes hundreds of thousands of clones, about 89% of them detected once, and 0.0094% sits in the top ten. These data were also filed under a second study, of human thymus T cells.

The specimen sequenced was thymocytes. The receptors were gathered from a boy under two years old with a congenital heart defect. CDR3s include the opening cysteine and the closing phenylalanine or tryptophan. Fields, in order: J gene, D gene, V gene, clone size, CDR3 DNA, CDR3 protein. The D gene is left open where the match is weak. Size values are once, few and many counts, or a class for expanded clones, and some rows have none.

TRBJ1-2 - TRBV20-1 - TGCAGGGGGGGATCCTATGGCTACACCTTC CRGGSYGYTF
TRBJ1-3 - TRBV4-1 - TGCGCCAGTAGCCCACCCCGGACAGCGCCTGGAAACACCATATATTTT CASSPPRTAPGNTIYF
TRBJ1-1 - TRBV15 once TGTGCCACCAGCACGACCCCCGGGACCGGGGGGGAACTGAACACTGAAGCTTTCTTT CATSTTPGTGGELNTEAFF
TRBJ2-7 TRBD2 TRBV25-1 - TGTGCCAGCCTCCCAGGGACTAGCGGGAAGTACGAGCAGTACTTC CASLPGTSGKYEQYF
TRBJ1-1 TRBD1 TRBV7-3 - TGTGCCAGCAGCTTAAAAATAGGGGGACAGACGAACACTGAAGCTTTCTTT CASSLKIGGQTNTEAFF
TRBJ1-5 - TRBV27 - TGTGCCAGCAGTTTATCGGCAGGGAGGTTGGGTCAGCCCCAGCATTTT CASSLSAGRLGQPQHF
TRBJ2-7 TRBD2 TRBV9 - TGTGCCAGCAGCGTAGGGGGGGGGACTCGCTACGAGCAGTACTTC CASSVGGGTRYEQYF
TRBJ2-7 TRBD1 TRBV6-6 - TGTGCCAGCAGTTACTCGGGCGACAGGGGCTCCTACGAGCAGTACTTC CASSYSGDRGSYEQYF
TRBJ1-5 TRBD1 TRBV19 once TGTGCCAGTAGTATAGTTACAGGGGGAAGCAATCAGCCCCAGCATTTT CASSIVTGGSNQPQHF
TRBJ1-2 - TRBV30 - TGTGCCTGGAGTGATAGCCTCCCCAACTATGGCTACACCTTC CAWSDSLPNYGYTF
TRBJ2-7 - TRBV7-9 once TGTGCCAGCAGCTTAGTCTCGAGCTCCTACGAGCAGTACTTC CASSLVSSSYEQYF
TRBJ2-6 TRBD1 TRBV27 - TGTGCCAGCAGTCTGAGGGGGCATGGGGCCAACGTCCTGACTTTC CASSLRGHGANVLTF
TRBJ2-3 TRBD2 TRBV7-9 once TGTGCCATACCGTGTATAGCGGGAGAGGATAGCACAGATACGCAGTATTTT CAIPCIAGEDSTDTQYF
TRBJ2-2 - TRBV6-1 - TGTGCCAGCAGCCCGCCTACAGCCGACGGGGAGCTGTTTTTT CASSPPTADGELFF
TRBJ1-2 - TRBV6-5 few TGTGCCAGCAGTTACTCAAGCGACGACAGTTTCTATGGCTACCCCTTC CASSYSSDDSFYGYPF
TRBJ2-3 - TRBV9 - TGTGCCAGCAGCGTGGATCAGGGTTCAGATACGCAGTATTTT CASSVDQGSDTQYF
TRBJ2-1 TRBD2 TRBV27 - TGTGCCAGCAGGACTAGCGGATACAATGAGCAGTTCTTC CASRTSGYNEQFF
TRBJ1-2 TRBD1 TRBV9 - TGTGCCAGCAGCGTAGGGACAGGGAACTATGGCTACACCTTC CASSVGTGNYGYTF
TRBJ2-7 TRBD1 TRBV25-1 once TGTGCCAGCAGACCCTCCGGACAGGGGACCTACGAGCAGTACTTC CASRPSGQGTYEQYF
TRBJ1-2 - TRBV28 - TGTGCCAGCAGTTTATCCCCGGGGAGGCGAGACTATGGCTACACCTTC CASSLSPGRRDYGYTF
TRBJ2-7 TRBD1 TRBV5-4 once TGTGCCAGCAGCGAACGACAGGGATCCTGCGAGCAGTACTTC CASSERQGSCEQYF
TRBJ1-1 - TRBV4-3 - TGCGCCAGCAGCCAAGCGAGCGACAGGAAAAAAACGGCGAACACTGAAGCTTTCTTT CASSQASDRKKTANTEAFF
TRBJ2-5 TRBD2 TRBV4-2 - TGTGCCAGCAGCCAAGATTGGGCTAGCGGGGGAGCCTGGGAGACCCAGTACTTC CASSQDWASGGAWETQYF
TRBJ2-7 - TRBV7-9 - TGTGCCAGCAGCTTAGATGGACCGGGGGATTACGAGCAGTACTTC CASSLDGPGDYEQYF
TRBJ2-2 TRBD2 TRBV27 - TGTGCCAGCCAGACGACTAGCGGGGGCACCGGGGAGCTGTTTTTT CASQTTSGGTGELFF
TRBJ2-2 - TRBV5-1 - TGCGCCAGCCCCTCCCCGACAGATGTCACCGGGGAGCTGTTTTTT CASPSPTDVTGELFF
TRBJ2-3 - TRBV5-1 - TGCGCCAGCAGCTTTTCCCATCAAAGCACAGATACGCAGTATTTT CASSFSHQSTDTQYF
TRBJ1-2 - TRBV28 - TGTGCCAGCAGTTTTCGGGGGGCTGGCGGCTACACCTTC CASSFRGAGGYTF
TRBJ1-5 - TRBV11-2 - TGTGCCAGCAGCTCAGGACGGAGGAGCAATCAGCCCCAGCATTTT CASSSGRRSNQPQHF
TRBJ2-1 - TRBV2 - TGTGCCAGCAGCAGGGACTCCTACAATGAGCAGTTCTTC CASSRDSYNEQFF
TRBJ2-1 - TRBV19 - TGTGCCAGTAGTATAGCTAGGGGGTACGACTACAATGAGCAGTTCTTC CASSIARGYDYNEQFF
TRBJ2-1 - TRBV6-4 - TGTGCCAGCAGTGACAAAGCAATCAGGACTTCGCCCCAAAGCTCCTACAATGAGCAGTTCTTC CASSDKAIRTSPQSSYNEQFF
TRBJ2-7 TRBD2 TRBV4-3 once TGCGCCAGCAGCCAAGAGCGAAGCGGGGGACACTACGAGCAGTACTTC CASSQERSGGHYEQYF
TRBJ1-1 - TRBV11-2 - TGTGCCAGCAGCTTAATCCGGAGTCTGAACACTGAAGCTTTCTTT CASSLIRSLNTEAFF